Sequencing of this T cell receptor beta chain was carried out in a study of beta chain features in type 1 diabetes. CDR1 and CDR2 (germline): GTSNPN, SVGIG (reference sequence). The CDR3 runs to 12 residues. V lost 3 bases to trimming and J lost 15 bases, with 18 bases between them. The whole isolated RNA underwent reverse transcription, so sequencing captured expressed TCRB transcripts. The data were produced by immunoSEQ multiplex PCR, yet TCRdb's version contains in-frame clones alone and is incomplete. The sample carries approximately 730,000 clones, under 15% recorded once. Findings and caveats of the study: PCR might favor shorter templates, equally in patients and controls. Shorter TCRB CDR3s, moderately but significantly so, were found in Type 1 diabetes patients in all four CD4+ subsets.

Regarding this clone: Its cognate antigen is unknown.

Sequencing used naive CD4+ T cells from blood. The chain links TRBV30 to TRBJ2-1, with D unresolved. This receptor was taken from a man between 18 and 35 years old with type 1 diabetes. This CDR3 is CAWSPGRVGRFF. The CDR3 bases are TGTGCCTGGAGCCCTGGGCGAGTGGGCCGGTTCTTC.